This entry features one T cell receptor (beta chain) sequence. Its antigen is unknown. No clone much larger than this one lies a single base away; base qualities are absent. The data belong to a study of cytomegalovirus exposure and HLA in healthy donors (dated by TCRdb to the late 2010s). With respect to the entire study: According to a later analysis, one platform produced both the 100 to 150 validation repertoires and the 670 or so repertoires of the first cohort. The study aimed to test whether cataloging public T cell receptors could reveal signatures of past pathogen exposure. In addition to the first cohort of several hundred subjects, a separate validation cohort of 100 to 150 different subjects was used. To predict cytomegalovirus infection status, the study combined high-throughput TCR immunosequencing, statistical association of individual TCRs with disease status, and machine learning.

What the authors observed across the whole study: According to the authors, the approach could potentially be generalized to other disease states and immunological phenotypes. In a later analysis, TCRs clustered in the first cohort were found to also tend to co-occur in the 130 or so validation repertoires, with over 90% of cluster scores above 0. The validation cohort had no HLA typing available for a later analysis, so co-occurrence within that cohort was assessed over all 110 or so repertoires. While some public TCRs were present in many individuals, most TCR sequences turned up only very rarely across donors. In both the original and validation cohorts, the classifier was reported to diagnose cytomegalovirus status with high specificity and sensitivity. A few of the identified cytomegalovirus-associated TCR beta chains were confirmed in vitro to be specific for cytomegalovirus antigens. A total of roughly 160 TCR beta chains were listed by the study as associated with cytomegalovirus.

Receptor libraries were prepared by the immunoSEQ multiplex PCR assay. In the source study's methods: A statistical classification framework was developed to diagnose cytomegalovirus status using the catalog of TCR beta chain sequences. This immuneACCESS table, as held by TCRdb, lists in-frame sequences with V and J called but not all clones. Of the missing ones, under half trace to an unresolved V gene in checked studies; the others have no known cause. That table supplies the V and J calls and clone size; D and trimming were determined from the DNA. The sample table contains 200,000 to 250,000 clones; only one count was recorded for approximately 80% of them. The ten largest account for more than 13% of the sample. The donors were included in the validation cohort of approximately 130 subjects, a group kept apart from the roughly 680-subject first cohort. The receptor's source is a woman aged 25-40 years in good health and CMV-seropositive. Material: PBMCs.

The CDR3 region reads CASSQTSGGRVEGTDTQYF. The nucleotide sequence reads TGCGCCAGCAGCCAAACTAGCGGGGGGCGGGTTGAGGGCACAGATACGCAGTATTTT. Recombination joined TRBV4-1 with TRBJ2-3, with 12 bases matching TRBD2. V loses 2 bases at its end and J loses 1 base; junction bases beyond the gene matches: 10. There are 19 amino acids in the CDR3, from cysteine to phenylalanine inclusive. The kept DNA is CDR3 alone, 57 bases in frame from the first base. CDR1 and CDR2 (MGHRA, YSYEKL) derive from the germline V gene.